The 21 T cell receptor beta chains below were found in one sample sequenced in a study of blood T cells in healthy people across ages. For the second PCR, which ran for roughly 7 to 11 cycles, a sample-barcoded 5' primer and a J-beta primer mix were used. A single record per CDR3 protein comes from TCRdb applying MiXCR to the 5' RACE reads. The sample lists hundreds of thousands of distinct CDR3 sequences, 29% occurring once. What was sequenced was blood. The receptors here all came from a woman older than 75 in good health.

This clonotype was counted at least ten times. The chain links TRBV6-4 to TRBJ2-1; 11 positions agree with TRBD2. The CDR3 has 15 amino acids. The V gene's germline CDR1 is MRHNA and CDR2 SNTAGT. With V trimmed by 0 bases and J by 6 bases, 1 base remained unmatched. The CDR3 loop is CASSDSSGGANEQFF. The CDR3 region has the DNA TGTGCCAGCAGTGACTCTAGCGGGGGGGCCAATGAGCAGTTCTTC.

This clonotype was recorded at least ten times. This chain joins TRBV27 and TRBJ2-5, with 9 bases aligning to TRBD2. The V and J ends lost 8 bases and 5 bases, in that order; junction bases with no gene match: 9. The CDR3 spans 14 residues. Germline V CDR1 and CDR2: MNHEY, SMNVEV (reference sequence). CDR3 loop: CASGSGTSWETQYF. CDR3 sequence (DNA): TGTGCCAGCGGATCGGGGACTAGCTGGGAGACCCAGTACTTC.

The V gene is TRBV29-1, the J gene TRBJ1-2, with no clear D. The CDR3 runs 15 residues. Trimming pared 0 bases from V and 3 bases from J, leaving 14 bases between. Germline assignment: CDR1 SQVTM and CDR2 ANQGSEA. In DNA, the CDR3 is TGCAGCGTTGAAGATCAACGCAGAGATGACTATGGCTACACCTTC. It specifies CSVEDQRRDDYGYTF.

CDR3 sequence (DNA): TGTGCCAGCAGCTTAGCCCTCAGTACGGGCAATCAGCCCCAGCATTTT. Translating it yields CASSLALSTGNQPQHF. The gene calls are TRBV7-9 and TRBJ1-5; D is ambiguous. Trimming took 0 bases from V and 2 from J, leaving 11 bases between them. Germline V CDR1 and CDR2: SEHNR, FQNEAQ (reference sequence). The CDR3 extends over 16 amino acids.

This clonotype has ten or more counts. Here the CDR3 reads CASRGLALSDTQYF. CDR3 in DNA: TGTGCCAGCAGGGGACTAGCCCTGTCAGATACGCAGTATTTT. V usage is TRBV7-2 and J usage is TRBJ2-3; 9 bases agree with TRBD2. This CDR3 region has 14 residues. CDR1 is SGHTA, CDR2 FQGNSA, per germline. With 6 bases clipped from V and 4 bases from J, the junction kept 5 bases outside the gene matches.

The V gene is TRBV2, the J gene TRBJ1-5; D is possibly TRBD1 (5 bases). With 7 bases removed from V and 2 bases from J, the gap between germline ends came to 18 bases. The CDR3 extends over 16 amino acids. Germline V CDR1 and CDR2: SNHLY, FYNNEI. This CDR3 is CASNGYMTVGNQPQHF. The CDR3 nucleotides are TGTGCCAGCAATGGTTATATGACAGTCGGCAATCAGCCCCAGCATTTT.

The genes are TRBV27 and TRBJ1-6, with TRBD1 matching 9 bases. Germline V gives CDR1 MNHEY, CDR2 SMNVEV (reference sequence). The CDR3 runs to 14 residues. Trimming took 2 bases from V and 10 from J; bases not matched to a gene: 3. CDR3 region: CASSLNRGHSPLHF. In DNA form, the CDR3 reads TGTGCCAGCAGTTTAAACAGGGGGCACTCACCCCTCCACTTT.

There are many counts of this clonotype. The chain uses TRBV24-1 and TRBJ1-5; tentatively, D is TRBD1 (6 bases). The length of the CDR3 is 12 residues. Germline V gene lookup returns CDR1 KGHDR and CDR2 SFDVKD. V gave up 12 bases and J gave up 6 bases, with 14 bases separating them. The CDR3 reads CAVQGYGQPQHF. The CDR3 nucleotides read TGTGCCGTACAGGGTTATGGTCAGCCCCAGCATTTT.

The V and J genes are TRBV10-3 and TRBJ2-2; D might be TRBD1 or TRBD2, each matching 5 bases. With 8 bases removed from V and 0 bases from J, the gap between germline ends came to 16 bases. The V gene's germline CDR1 is ENHRY and CDR2 SYGVKD. The CDR3 runs 16 residues. CDR3 amino acids: CAISVQGTPNTGELFF. The CDR3 DNA reads as TGTGCCATCTCAGTTCAAGGGACCCCGAACACCGGGGAGCTGTTTTTT.

The CDR3 DNA reads TGTGCCAGCAGGGGACAGGTTGACAATGAGCAGTTCTTC. It encodes CASRGQVDNEQFF. The chain has TRBV11-1 and TRBJ2-1; 8 nucleotides line up with TRBD1. The germline V gene encodes CDR1 SGHAT and CDR2 FQDESV (reference sequence). CDR3 length: 13 amino acids. Trimming at V came to 6 bases and at J to 5 bases, leaving 3 bases not matched to a gene.

About this clonotype: One base away lies a much larger clone, so this may be a sequencing read error. The chain has TRBV20-1 and TRBJ2-3; D ambiguous. Germline V gene data show CDR1 as DFQATT and CDR2 as SNEGSKA (reference sequence). This CDR3 comprises 14 residues. The CDR3 region is CGARRVTSTDTQYF. The CDR3, as DNA: TGCGGTGCAAGAAGGGTTACTAGCACAGATACGCAGTATTTT.

The chain employs TRBV7-2 and TRBJ2-1; the D is unclear. Germline CDR1 SGHTA, CDR2 FQGNSA. V was cut by 4 bases and J by 4 bases, with 14 bases left in between. The CDR3 is made up of 15 amino acids. The DNA of the CDR3 is TGTGCCAGCAGCTCCCCCAGCCGGTTTTACAATGAGCAGTTCTTC. This translates into CASSSPSRFYNEQFF. The full variable domain, completed using reference TRBV7-2 and TRBJ2-1, is GAGVSQSPSNKVTEKGKDVELRCDPISGHTALYWYRQSLGQGLEFLIYFQGNSAPDKSGLPSDRFSAERTGGSVSTLTIQRTQQEDSAVYLCASSSPSRFYNEQFFGPGTRLTVL.

Ten or more counts support this clonotype. Without the conserved terminal phenylalanine or tryptophan, this CDR3 likely stems from a read error. The DNA is omitted, as the CDR3 cannot be located on it reliably, and the CDR3 follows TCRdb's listing. J is TRBJ2-1 and V is TRBV7-2; TRBD2 is the table's D call, not checked against the DNA. Germline V lookup: CDR1 SGHTA, CDR2 FQGNSA. Including both end residues, the CDR3 is 15 amino acids long. CDR3 region: CASSLGGEEGYTFGS.

This clonotype was detected many times. The gene calls are TRBV5-1 and TRBJ2-1; D unresolved. Trimming took 0 bases from V and 5 from J, leaving 9 bases between them. The V gene's germline CDR1 is SGHRS and CDR2 YFSETQ. The CDR3 loop spans 14 amino acids. The CDR3 region is CASSLGNLHNEQFF. CDR3 coding DNA: TGCGCCAGCAGCTTGGGTAACTTACACAATGAGCAGTTCTTC.

Regarding this clonotype: Given the absence of the conserved phenylalanine or tryptophan at the CDR3 end, a read error is likely. The chain links TRBV10-2 to TRBJ2-5; 7 nucleotides align to TRBD2. This CDR3 region has 13 residues. Germline V gene lookup returns CDR1 WSHSY and CDR2 SAAADI. J was trimmed by 2 bases and V by 5 bases; bases with no gene match: 2. CDR3 DNA: TGCGCCAGCAGTCTGGGACTACAAGAGACCCAGTACTGC. This translates into CASSLGLQETQYC.

This clonotype has at least ten counts. V and J are TRBV7-2 and TRBJ1-5; D unresolved. V gave up 2 bases and J gave up 0 bases, with 8 bases separating them. This CDR3 is built from 15 residues. Germline CDR1 is SGHTA and CDR2 is FQGNSA. The DNA for the CDR3 is TGTGCCAGCAGCTTATTACCCGATAGCAATCAGCCCCAGCATTTT. Translated: CASSLLPDSNQPQHF.

About this clonotype: Possible read error: a much larger clone is one base away. The rearrangement uses TRBV9 and TRBJ2-7; 8 bases match TRBD1. The DNA end favors TRBJ2-5, so the J call may be wrong. This CDR3 is built from 16 residues. Looked up from germline, CDR1 is SGDLS and CDR2 is YYNGEE. The CDR3 is CASSRTGYGAQETQYF. As DNA, the CDR3 is TGTGCCAGCAGCAGGACAGGGTATGGAGCCCAAGAGACCCAGTACTTC.

This clonotype was seen at least ten times. For the CDR3, the DNA is TGCGCCAGCGCTTCCGGACGGGGAAGTACTGAAGCTTTCTTT. Its translation is CASASGRGSTEAFF. The gene calls are TRBV5-1 and TRBJ1-1; D unclear. V was pared by 7 bases and J by 5 bases, with 18 bases between. The germline V gene encodes CDR1 SGHRS and CDR2 YFSETQ. This CDR3 spans 14 amino acids. The variable domain in full, completed from reference TRBV5-1 and TRBJ1-1, reads KAGVTQTPRYLIKTRGQQVTLSCSPISGHRSVSWYQQTPGQGLQFLFEYFSETQRNKGNFPGRFSGRQFSNSRSEMNVSTLELGDSALYLCASASGRGSTEAFFGQGTRLTVV.

This clonotype has ten or more counts. The gene calls are TRBV7-2 and TRBJ2-1, with TRBD2 matching 10 bases. This CDR3 is built from 13 residues. Trimming removed 7 bases from V and 12 bases from J; junction bases left unmatched: 9. Germline CDR1 SGHTA, CDR2 FQGNSA. DNA for the CDR3: TGTGCCAGCACCCAACTCACTAGCGGGGTGCAGTTCTTC. Protein: CASTQLTSGVQFF.

This clonotype was counted a single time. The genes are TRBV4-1 and TRBJ1-1, with a tentative D call TRBD1 (5 bases). CDR3 length equals 15 residues. The germline V gene encodes CDR1 MGHRA and CDR2 YSYEKL. V gave up 1 base and J gave up 1 base, with 10 bases separating them. The CDR3 reads CASSQGLQENTEAFF. In nucleotides, the CDR3 is TGCGCCAGCAGCCAAGGGCTACAGGAGAACACTGAAGCTTTCTTT.

This clonotype has just a few counts. The genes are TRBV11-2 and TRBJ2-1, with 7 positions matching TRBD2. This CDR3 region has 16 residues. Germline CDR1 and CDR2: SGHAT and FQNNGV. V shed 5 bases, J shed 4 bases, and the junction held 11 bases outside the gene matches. The CDR3 region has the DNA TGTGCCAGCAGCCCTTTGTCGGGAGGACGATACAATGAGCAGTTCTTC. It encodes CASSPLSGGRYNEQFF.